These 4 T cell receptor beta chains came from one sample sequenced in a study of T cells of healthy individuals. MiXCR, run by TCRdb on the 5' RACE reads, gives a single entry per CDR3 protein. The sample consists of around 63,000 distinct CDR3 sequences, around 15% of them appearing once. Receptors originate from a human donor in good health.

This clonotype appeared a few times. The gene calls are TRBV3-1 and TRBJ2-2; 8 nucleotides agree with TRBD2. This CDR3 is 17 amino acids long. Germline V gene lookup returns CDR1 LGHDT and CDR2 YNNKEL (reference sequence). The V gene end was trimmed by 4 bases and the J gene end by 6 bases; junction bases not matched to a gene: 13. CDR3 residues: CASSRARSGAKSGELFF. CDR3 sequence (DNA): TGTGCCAGCAGCCGTGCCCGTAGCGGGGCAAAATCCGGGGAGCTGTTTTTT. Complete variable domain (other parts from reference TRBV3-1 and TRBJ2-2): DTAVSQTPKYLVTQMGNDKSIKCEQNLGHDTMYWYKQDSKKFLKIMFSYNNKELIINETVPNRFSPKSPDKAHLNLHINSLELGDSAVYFCASSRARSGAKSGELFFGEGSRLTVL.

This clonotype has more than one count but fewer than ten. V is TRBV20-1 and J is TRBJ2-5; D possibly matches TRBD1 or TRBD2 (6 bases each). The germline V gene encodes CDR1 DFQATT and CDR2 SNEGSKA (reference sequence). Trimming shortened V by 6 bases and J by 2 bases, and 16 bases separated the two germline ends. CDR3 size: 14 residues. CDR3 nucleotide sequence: TGCAGTGCGGTGGCTGGAGGGGGACAAGAGACCCAGTACTTC. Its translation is CSAVAGGGQETQYF.

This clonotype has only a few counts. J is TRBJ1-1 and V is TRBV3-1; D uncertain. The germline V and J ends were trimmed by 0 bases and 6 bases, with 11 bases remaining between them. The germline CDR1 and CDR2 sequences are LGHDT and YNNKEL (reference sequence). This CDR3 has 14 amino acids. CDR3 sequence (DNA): TGTGCCAGCAGCCAAGAGGGAGGGAAGCCTGAAGCTTTCTTT. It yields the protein CASSQEGGKPEAFF.

The CDR3 region is CASPRGVWTGELFF. The CDR3, as DNA: TGTGCCAGCCCTCGTGGGGTTTGGACCGGGGAGCTGTTTTTT. This sequence joins TRBV6-5 and TRBJ2-2; D is unclear. Looked up from germline, CDR1 is MNHEY and CDR2 is SVGAGI. This CDR3 spans 14 amino acids. Trimming removed 8 bases at V and 5 bases at J, with 15 bases between.